This T cell receptor beta chain was obtained from a study of CD8+CD57+ T cells in acquired aplastic anemia. Study summary: Sorted CD4+ plus CD8+ cells gave DNA averaging around 3 ug. Findings and limits, study-wide: Found in both controls and patients were around 30 CD8+ CDR3 sequences.

In the case of this clonotype: Its target is unknown. Germline and junction disagree at one end, which may indicate a read error.

The sequenced patients had an expansion of CD8+CD57+ cells seen by flow cytometry. Genomic DNA provided the template from which TCR beta VDJ and CDR3 profiles were obtained. MiXCR, applied by TCRdb to the reads, yields one record per CDR3 protein. The table records around 250,000 distinct CDR3 sequences, roughly 80% of them present only once. Specimen: sorted CD4+, CD8+, or CD8+CD57+ T cells (not recorded which) from PBMCs. The TCR was taken from a human donor with aplastic anemia.

The DNA of the CDR3 is TGTGCCAGCAGCGGTGGAGGGGTAGGCTCCGAGCAGTTT. The encoded protein is CASSGGGVGSEQF. V and J are TRBV9 and TRBJ2-3; a weak D match, TRBD2 (6 bases). The CDR3 runs to 13 residues. The germline V gene encodes CDR1 SGDLS and CDR2 YYNGEE.